Below, one T cell receptor (beta chain) is given with its context. The sample originates from a study of T-cell reconstitution after alpha-beta-depleted transplantation in children. Unique molecular identifiers were used in preparing the TCRbeta library. TCRdb passed the PCR reads through MiXCR, listing each CDR3 protein once. The data show hundreds of thousands of distinct CDR3 sequences, 20% to 30% seen once. The CDR3 consists of 13 residues. Germline values: CDR1 MNHEY, CDR2 SVGAGI. V gave up 0 bases and J gave up 5 bases, with 7 bases separating them. The TCR comes from a female patient younger than 10 who had a stem cell transplant for congenital amegakaryocytic thrombocytopenia, so the T cells may come from the graft donor. Sequences were derived from PBMCs, mostly from graft donor cells, sampled 360 days after TCRalphabeta/CD19-depleted stem cell transplant. The rearrangement links TRBV6-5 to TRBJ1-2; D uncertain. CDR3 nucleotides: TGTGCCAGCAGTTACTCTCCGGCATATGGCTACACCTTC. Translated, it gives CASSYSPAYGYTF.